The rows below give T cell receptor beta chains drawn from one sample of a study of cytomegalovirus exposure and HLA in healthy donors. The repertoire was sequenced with immunoSEQ multiplex PCR; TCRdb's copy has only in-frame clones and lacks some. This sample has about 120,000 clones, with about 74% found just once. Specimen: PBMCs. These receptors were obtained from a young man in good health and CMV-seropositive. Each CDR3 is given without its conserved first and last residue.

v_call,j_call,cdr3_length,cdr3_aa
TRBV19,TRBJ2-3,11,ASSLQRGRAQY
TRBV7-3,TRBJ2-3,13,ASSLGGGYTDTQY
TRBV18,TRBJ2-5,12,ASSPASGVETQY
TRBV28,TRBJ2-7,12,ASLGLTEEYEQY
TRBV2,TRBJ2-7,11,ASTGTVSYEQY
TRBV6-1,TRBJ1-2,11,ASTLGTDYGYT
TRBV6-5,TRBJ1-1,12,ASSGGQGIAEAF
TRBV5-1,TRBJ2-1,12,ASSLGLAGNEQF
TRBV6-1,TRBJ2-3,17,ASSERLAGGQRSTDTQY
TRBV30,TRBJ1-2,12,AWSFNRGTPGYT
TRBV14,TRBJ2-2,16,ASSSYGGTSRNTGELF
TRBV10-3,TRBJ1-5,14,AISESRGQGNQPQH
TRBV9,TRBJ1-2,14,ASSAEYSISRYGYT
TRBV4-3,TRBJ2-3,10,ASSQGRGKQY
TRBV28,TRBJ2-7,12,ASIRQGAIYEQY
TRBV6-1,TRBJ1-6,14,ASSDSNRAKHSPLH
TRBV6-1,TRBJ2-2,12,ASSEVGGTGELF
TRBV13,TRBJ1-3,13,ASSLDRTSGNTIY
TRBV6-1,TRBJ2-1,15,ASSERSTPSPYNEQF
TRBV19,TRBJ2-2,13,ASSIGTHNTGELF
TRBV9,TRBJ2-7,11,ASSGGGAYEQY
TRBV7-9,TRBJ1-4,14,ASRGGGAVSNEKLF
TRBV5-6,TRBJ2-7,10,ASDRGSSEQY
TRBV7-7,TRBJ2-4,14,ASSVGQLLAKNIQY
TRBV7-2,TRBJ2-7,14,ASSLLYAGKKGEQY
TRBV9,TRBJ1-1,13,ASSVGDRGGTEAF
TRBV11-2,TRBJ2-1,14,ASSGGTSGNYNEQF
TRBV7-9,TRBJ2-6,15,SSSLPQGDSGANVLT
TRBV6-5,TRBJ1-1,11,ASSESTGAEAF
TRBV7-3,TRBJ2-7,12,ASSPTSGSYEQY
TRBV19,TRBJ2-3,12,ASSTRTGTDTQY
TRBV6-5,TRBJ2-7,13,ASRLTPTASYEQY
TRBV5-4,TRBJ2-1,15,ASSLTFRGPNYNEQF
TRBV7-6,TRBJ2-1,14,ASSLNLRTGYNEQF
TRBV11-3,TRBJ2-1,13,ASSMGQGPYNEQF
TRBV5-1,TRBJ2-7,13,ASSLVGTGLGEQY
TRBV21-1,TRBJ1-4,11,ANPPGCYEKLF
TRBV5-1,TRBJ2-1,12,ASSLTESYNEQF